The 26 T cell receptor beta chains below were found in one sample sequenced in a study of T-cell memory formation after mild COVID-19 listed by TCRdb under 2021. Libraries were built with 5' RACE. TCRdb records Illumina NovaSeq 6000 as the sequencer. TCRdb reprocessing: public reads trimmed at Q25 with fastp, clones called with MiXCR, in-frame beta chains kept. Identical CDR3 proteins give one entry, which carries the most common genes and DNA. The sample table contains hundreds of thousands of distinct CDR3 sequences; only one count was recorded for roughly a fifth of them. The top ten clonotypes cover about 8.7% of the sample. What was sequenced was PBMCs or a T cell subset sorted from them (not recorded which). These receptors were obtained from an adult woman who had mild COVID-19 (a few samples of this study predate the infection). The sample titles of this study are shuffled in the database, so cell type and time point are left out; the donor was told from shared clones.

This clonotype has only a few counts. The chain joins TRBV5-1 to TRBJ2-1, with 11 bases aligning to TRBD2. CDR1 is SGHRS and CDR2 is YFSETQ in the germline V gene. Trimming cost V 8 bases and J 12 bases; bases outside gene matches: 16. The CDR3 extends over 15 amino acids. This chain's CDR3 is CASLPTSGSPGGQFF. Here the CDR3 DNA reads TGCGCCAGTTTACCAACTAGCGGGAGTCCTGGTGGGCAGTTCTTC.

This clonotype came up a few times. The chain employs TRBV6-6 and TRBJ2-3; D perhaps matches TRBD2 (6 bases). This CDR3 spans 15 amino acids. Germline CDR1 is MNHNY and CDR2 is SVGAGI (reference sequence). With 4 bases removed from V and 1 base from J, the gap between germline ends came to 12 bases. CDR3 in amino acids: CASSSGDFRTDTQYF. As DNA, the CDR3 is TGTGCCAGCAGTTCCGGGGACTTTCGCACAGATACGCAGTATTTT.

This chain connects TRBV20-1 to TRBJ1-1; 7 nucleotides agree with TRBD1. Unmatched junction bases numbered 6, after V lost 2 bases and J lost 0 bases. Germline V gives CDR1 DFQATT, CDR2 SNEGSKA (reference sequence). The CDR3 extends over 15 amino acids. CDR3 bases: TGCAGTGCTAGACCGATGGGACAGATGAACACTGAAGCTTTCTTT. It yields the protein CSARPMGQMNTEAFF.

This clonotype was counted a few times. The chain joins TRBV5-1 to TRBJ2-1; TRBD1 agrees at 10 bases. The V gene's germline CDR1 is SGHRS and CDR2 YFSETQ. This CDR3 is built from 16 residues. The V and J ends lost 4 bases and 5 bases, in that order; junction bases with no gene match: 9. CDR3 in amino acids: CASSPAGTGDDNEQFF. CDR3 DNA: TGCGCCAGCAGCCCAGCCGGGACAGGGGACGACAATGAGCAGTTCTTC.

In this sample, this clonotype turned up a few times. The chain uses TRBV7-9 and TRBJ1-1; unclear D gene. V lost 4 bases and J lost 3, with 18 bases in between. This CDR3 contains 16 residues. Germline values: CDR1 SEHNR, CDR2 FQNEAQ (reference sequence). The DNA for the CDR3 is TGTGCCAGCAGCTCACCCAGCGAGAGGCCCGACACTGAAGCTTTCTTT. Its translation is CASSSPSERPDTEAFF.

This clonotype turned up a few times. The chain's CDR3 is CASRTYRDRGRNEQFF. The CDR3 coding sequence is TGTGCCAGCAGAACATACCGGGACAGGGGGCGGAATGAGCAGTTCTTC. This chain connects TRBV7-2 to TRBJ2-1; 12 bases map to TRBD1. The germline gives CDR1 SGHTA, CDR2 FQGNSA. The CDR3 has 16 amino acids. J lost 7 bases, V lost 6 bases, and 10 bases had no gene match.

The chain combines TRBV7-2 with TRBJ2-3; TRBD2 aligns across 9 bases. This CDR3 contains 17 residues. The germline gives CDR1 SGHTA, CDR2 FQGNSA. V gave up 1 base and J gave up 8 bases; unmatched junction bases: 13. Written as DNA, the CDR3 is TGTGCCAGCAGCTTAGAGGGAGCGGGGGGCCTCAGGGGTACGCAGTATTTT. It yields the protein CASSLEGAGGLRGTQYF.

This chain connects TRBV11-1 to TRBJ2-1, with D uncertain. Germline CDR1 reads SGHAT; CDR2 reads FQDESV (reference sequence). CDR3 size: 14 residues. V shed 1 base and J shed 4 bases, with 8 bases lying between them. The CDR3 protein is CASSLVMGYNEQFF. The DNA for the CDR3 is TGTGCCAGCAGCTTAGTCATGGGATACAATGAGCAGTTCTTC.

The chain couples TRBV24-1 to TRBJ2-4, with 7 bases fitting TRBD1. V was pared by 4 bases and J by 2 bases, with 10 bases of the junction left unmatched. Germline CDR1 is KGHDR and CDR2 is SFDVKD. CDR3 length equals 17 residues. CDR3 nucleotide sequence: TGTGCCACCAGTGACCCTACCGACAGGGAAACCAAAAACATTCAGTACTTC. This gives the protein CATSDPTDRETKNIQYF.

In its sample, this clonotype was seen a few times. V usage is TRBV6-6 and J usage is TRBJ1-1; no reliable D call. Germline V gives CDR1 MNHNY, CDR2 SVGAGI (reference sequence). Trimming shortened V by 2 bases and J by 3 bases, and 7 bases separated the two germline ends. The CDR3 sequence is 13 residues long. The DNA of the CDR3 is TGTGCCAGCAGTTACCGGGCCTACACTGAAGCTTTCTTT. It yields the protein CASSYRAYTEAFF.

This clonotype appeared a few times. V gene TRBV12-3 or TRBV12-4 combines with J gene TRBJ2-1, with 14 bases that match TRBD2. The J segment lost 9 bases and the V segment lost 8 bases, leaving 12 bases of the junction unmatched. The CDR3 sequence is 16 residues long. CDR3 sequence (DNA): TGTGCCAGCTCATCCGGGACTAGCGGGAGAATCGGTGAGCAGTTCTTC. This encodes CASSSGTSGRIGEQFF.

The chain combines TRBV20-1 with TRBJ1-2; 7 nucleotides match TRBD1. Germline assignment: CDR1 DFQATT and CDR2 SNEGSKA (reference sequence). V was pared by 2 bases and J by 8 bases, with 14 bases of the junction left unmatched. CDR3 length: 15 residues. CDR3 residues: CSARSETGILRGYTF. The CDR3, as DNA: TGCAGTGCTAGATCCGAGACAGGGATCCTAAGGGGCTACACCTTC.

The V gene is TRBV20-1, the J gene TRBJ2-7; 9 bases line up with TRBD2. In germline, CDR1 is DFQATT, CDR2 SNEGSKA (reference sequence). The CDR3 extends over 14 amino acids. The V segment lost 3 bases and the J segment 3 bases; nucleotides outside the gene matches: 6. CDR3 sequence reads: CSASGTSRVYEQYF. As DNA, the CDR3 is TGCAGTGCTAGCGGGACTAGCCGTGTCTACGAGCAGTACTTC.

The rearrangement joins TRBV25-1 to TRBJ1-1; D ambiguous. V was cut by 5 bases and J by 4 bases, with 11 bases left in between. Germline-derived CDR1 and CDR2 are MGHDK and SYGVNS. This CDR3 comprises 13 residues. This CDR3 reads CASSRPLGTEAFF. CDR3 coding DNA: TGTGCCAGCAGTCGCCCTCTGGGCACTGAAGCTTTCTTT.

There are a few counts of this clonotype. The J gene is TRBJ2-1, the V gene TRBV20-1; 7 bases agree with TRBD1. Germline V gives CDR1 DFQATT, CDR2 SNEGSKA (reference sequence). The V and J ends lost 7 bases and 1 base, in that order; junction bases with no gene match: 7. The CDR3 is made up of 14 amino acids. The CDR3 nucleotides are TGCAGTGTCCAGGGGGAACGGTCCTACAATGAGCAGTTCTTC. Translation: CSVQGERSYNEQFF.

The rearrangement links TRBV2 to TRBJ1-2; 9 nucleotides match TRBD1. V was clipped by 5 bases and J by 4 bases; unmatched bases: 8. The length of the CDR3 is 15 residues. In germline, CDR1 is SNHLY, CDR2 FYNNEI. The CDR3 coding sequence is TGTGCCAGCAGTCCCGGGACAGGGAAGTCCTATGGCTACACCTTC. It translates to CASSPGTGKSYGYTF.

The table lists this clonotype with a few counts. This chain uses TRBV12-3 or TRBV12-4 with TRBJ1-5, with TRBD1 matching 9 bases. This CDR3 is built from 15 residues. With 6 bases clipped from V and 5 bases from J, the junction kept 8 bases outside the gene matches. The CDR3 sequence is CASSKGTGIYQPQHF. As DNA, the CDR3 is TGTGCCAGCAGCAAAGGGACAGGGATTTATCAGCCCCAGCATTTT.

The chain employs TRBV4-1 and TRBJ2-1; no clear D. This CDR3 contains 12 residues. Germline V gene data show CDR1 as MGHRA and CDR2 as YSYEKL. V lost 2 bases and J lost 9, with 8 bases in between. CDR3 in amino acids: CASSQQGFEQFF. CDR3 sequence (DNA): TGCGCCAGCAGCCAACAAGGGTTTGAGCAGTTCTTC.

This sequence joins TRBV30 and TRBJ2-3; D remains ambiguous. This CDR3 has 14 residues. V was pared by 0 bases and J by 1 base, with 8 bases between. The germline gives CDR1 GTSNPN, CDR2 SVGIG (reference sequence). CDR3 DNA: TGTGCCTGGAGTGTGGCCAGGCGCACAGATACGCAGTATTTT. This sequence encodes CAWSVARRTDTQYF.

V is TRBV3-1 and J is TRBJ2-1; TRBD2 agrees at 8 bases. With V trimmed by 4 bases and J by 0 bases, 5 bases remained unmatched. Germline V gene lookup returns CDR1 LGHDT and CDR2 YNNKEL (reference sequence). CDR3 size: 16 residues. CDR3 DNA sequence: TGTGCCAGCAGCCCTTTAGCGGGATACTCCTACAATGAGCAGTTCTTC. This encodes CASSPLAGYSYNEQFF.

In DNA, the CDR3 is TGTGCCAGCAGTCCTGCATCAACATGGGGAGATACGCAGTATTTT. Its translation is CASSPASTWGDTQYF. The chain combines TRBV9 with TRBJ2-3; D is unresolved. Trimming stripped 5 bases from V and 5 bases from J, with 18 bases between. Germline CDR1 SGDLS, CDR2 YYNGEE. CDR3 length: 15 amino acids.

The CDR3 DNA reads as TGTGCCAGCAGTTACTCGGAATTCGGGGTTTTAGAGACCCAGTACTTC. Residues: CASSYSEFGVLETQYF. The chain recombines TRBV6-2 or TRBV6-3 with TRBJ2-5; D is possibly TRBD2 (5 bases). The germline CDR1 and CDR2 sequences are MNHEY and SVGEGT. CDR3 length: 16 residues. V gave up 0 bases and J gave up 4 bases, with 15 bases separating them.

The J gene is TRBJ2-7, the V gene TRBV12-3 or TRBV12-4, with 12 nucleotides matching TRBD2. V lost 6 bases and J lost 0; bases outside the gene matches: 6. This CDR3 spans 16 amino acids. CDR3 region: CASSHGTSGRSYEQYF. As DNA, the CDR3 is TGTGCCAGCAGCCACGGGACTAGCGGGCGCTCCTACGAGCAGTACTTC.

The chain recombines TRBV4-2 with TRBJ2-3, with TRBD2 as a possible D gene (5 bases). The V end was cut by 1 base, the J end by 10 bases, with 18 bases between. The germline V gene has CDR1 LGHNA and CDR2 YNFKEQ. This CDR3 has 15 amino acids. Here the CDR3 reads CASSQGQRVGKPQYF. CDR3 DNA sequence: TGTGCCAGCAGCCAAGGTCAGAGAGTCGGGAAACCGCAGTATTTT.

The CDR3 protein is CASSTKAGGSGEQYF. CDR3 nucleotide sequence: TGTGCCAGCAGCACTAAAGCGGGAGGGTCGGGCGAGCAGTACTTC. The genes are TRBV9 and TRBJ2-7; TRBD2 aligns across 10 bases. The ends lost 4 bases at V and 6 bases at J; junction bases unmatched: 10. The CDR3 has 15 amino acids. CDR1 is SGDLS, CDR2 YYNGEE, per germline.

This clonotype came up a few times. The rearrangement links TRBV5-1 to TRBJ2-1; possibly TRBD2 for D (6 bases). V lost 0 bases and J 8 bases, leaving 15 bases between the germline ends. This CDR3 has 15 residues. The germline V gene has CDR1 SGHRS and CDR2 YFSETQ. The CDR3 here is CASSLAPLAIDEQFF. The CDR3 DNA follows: TGCGCCAGCAGCTTGGCCCCACTAGCTATCGATGAGCAGTTCTTC.